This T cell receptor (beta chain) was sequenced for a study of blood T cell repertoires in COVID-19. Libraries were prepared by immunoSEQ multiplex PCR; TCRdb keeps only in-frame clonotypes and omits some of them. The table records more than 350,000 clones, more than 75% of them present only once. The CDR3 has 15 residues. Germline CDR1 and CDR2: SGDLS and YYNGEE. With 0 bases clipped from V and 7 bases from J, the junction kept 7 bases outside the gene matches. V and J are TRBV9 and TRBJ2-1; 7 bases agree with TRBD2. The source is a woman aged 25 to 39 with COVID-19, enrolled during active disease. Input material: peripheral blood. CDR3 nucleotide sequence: TGTGCCAGCAGCGTAGACCTAGCGGTGCCTAATGAGCAGTTCTTC. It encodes CASSVDLAVPNEQFF.